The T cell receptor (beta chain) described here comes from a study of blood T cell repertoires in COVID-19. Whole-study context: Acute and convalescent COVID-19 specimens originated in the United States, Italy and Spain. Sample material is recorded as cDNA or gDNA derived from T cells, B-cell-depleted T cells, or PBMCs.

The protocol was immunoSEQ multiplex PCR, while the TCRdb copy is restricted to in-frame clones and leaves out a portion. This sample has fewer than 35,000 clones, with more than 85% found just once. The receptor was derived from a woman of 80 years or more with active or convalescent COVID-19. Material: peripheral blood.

The CDR3 here is CASSQRAGIAKNIQYF. For the CDR3, the DNA is TGCGCCAGCAGCCAACGAGCGGGGATAGCCAAAAACATTCAGTACTTC. V usage is TRBV4-1 and J usage is TRBJ2-4, with TRBD2 identical over 7 bases. From germline, CDR1 is MGHRA and CDR2 YSYEKL. CDR3 length equals 16 residues. V was pared by 2 bases and J by 0 bases, with 4 bases of the junction left unmatched.